The sequence of this T cell receptor (beta chain) was determined in a study of blood T cell repertoires in COVID-19. Study overall: Sample material is recorded as cDNA or gDNA derived from T cells, B-cell-depleted T cells, or PBMCs.

Sequenced by immunoSEQ multiplex PCR; TCRdb stores in-frame clones only, minus some. The table records about 220,000 clones, under 90% of them present only once. This clone appeared a single time. The receptor's source is a woman aged 40-49 years who had been exposed to COVID-19. The sample consisted of PBMCs or T cells enriched from blood (not recorded which).

This CDR3 reads CASSERPGGQNTEAFF. The CDR3 nucleotides read TGTGCCAGCAGTGAACGGCCAGGGGGCCAGAACACTGAAGCTTTCTTT. This sequence joins TRBV6-1 and TRBJ1-1; 8 bases fit TRBD1. There are 16 residues in the CDR3. The V and J ends lost 2 bases and 1 base, in that order; junction bases with no gene match: 6. Germline V gene lookup returns CDR1 MNHNS and CDR2 SASEGT.